This passage covers 13 T cell receptor beta chains from one sample sequenced in a study of T cells in Graves' hyperthyroidism and ophthalmopathy. Authors of the study amplified TCR beta CDR3 regions from RNA transcripts. Initially, a first-round RT-PCR of the TCR CDR3 employed the HTBI primer set. TCRdb re-derived calls from the multiplex PCR reads in MiXCR, one entry per CDR3 protein. In the table there are roughly 380,000 distinct CDR3 sequences, roughly 15% of which are singletons. The sequenced material came from blood. The receptors here all came from a woman under 30 with Graves' hyperthyroidism.

The chain employs TRBV6-1 and TRBJ2-1; D unclear. This CDR3 comprises 13 residues. Germline values: CDR1 MNHNS, CDR2 SASEGT. V was pared by 9 bases and J by 2 bases, with 11 bases between. The CDR3 protein is CASSRATYNEQFF. In DNA form, the CDR3 reads TGTGCCAGTTCTCGCGCAACCTACAATGAGCAGTTCTTC.

This clonotype was picked up many times. The DNA is omitted, as the CDR3 cannot be located on it reliably, and the CDR3 follows TCRdb's listing. V gene TRBV12-3 or TRBV12-4 combines with J gene TRBJ2-7; no DNA check was done on the table's D call, TRBD1. The CDR3 length equals 15 residues, ends included. This chain's CDR3 is CASSTSSRGTYEQYF.

This clonotype has at least ten counts. CDR3 amino acids: CSAPDRRRNTEAFF. The CDR3 nucleotides are TGCAGTGCTCCGGACAGGAGAAGGAACACTGAAGCTTTCTTT. The chain uses TRBV20-1 and TRBJ1-1, with TRBD1 matching over 7 bases. CDR1 and CDR2 from the germline V gene are DFQATT and SNEGSKA (reference sequence). This CDR3 comprises 14 residues. V gave up 5 bases and J gave up 1 base; unmatched junction bases: 7.

This clonotype was seen ten or more times. The chain employs TRBV5-1 and TRBJ1-4; the D gene is possibly TRBD1 (5 bases). The CDR3 length is 15 residues. The V gene's germline CDR1 is SGHRS and CDR2 YFSETQ. The V end was cut by 0 bases, the J end by 5 bases, with 11 bases between. This chain's CDR3 is CASSLGDSANEKLFF. CDR3 nucleotides: TGCGCCAGCAGCTTGGGAGACAGTGCGAATGAAAAACTGTTTTTT.

This clonotype was seen a single time. Just one base apart from a much larger clone, this may be a read error. V and J are TRBV20-1 and TRBJ2-1, with 10 bases fitting TRBD2. The CDR3 is 16 amino acids. V was pared by 4 bases and J by 10 bases, with 16 bases of the junction left unmatched. Germline loops: CDR1 DFQATT, CDR2 SNEGSKA (reference sequence). The CDR3 is CSANNPQSGREDEQFF. The CDR3, as DNA: TGCAGTGCTAATAACCCCCAGAGCGGGAGGGAGGACGAGCAGTTCTTC.

The rearrangement joins TRBV6-2 or TRBV6-3 to TRBJ2-6, with 9 bases lining up with TRBD1. Germline V CDR1 and CDR2: MNHEY, SVGEGT. J lost 3 bases, V lost 6 bases, and 12 bases had no gene match. The CDR3 has 18 amino acids. The CDR3 loop reads CASSTSPGTGYGANVLTF. CDR3 nucleotide sequence: TGTGCCAGCAGCACCTCTCCCGGGACAGGGTATGGGGCCAACGTCCTGACTTTC.

The rearrangement joins TRBV20-1 to TRBJ2-3, with 7 bases aligning to TRBD1. Germline loops: CDR1 DFQATT, CDR2 SNEGSKA (reference sequence). The CDR3 contains 14 residues. V dropped 4 bases and J dropped 3; count of bases not matched to a gene: 7. The CDR3 loop is CSAMRAGGTDTQYF. In DNA form, the CDR3 reads TGCAGTGCTATGAGGGCAGGGGGAACAGATACGCAGTATTTT.

The J gene is TRBJ1-1, the V gene TRBV10-1; 8 bases map to TRBD1. Germline V gives CDR1 WNHNN, CDR2 SYGVQD (reference sequence). This CDR3 region has 15 residues. After removal of 2 bases from V and 3 bases from J, the junction contained 5 bases not matched to a gene. The CDR3 loop is CASSERTGWDTEAFF. CDR3 sequence (DNA): TGCGCCAGCAGTGAGAGGACAGGGTGGGACACTGAAGCTTTCTTT.

This clonotype occurred a few times. The chain has TRBV29-1 and TRBJ1-1, with TRBD1 matching over 8 bases. This CDR3 comprises 15 residues. The ends lost 4 bases at V and 4 bases at J; junction bases unmatched: 11. Germline V gives CDR1 SQVTM, CDR2 ANQGSEA. CDR3 sequence: CSVGKDRVGPTEAFF. In DNA form, the CDR3 reads TGCAGCGTTGGAAAGGACAGGGTTGGACCCACTGAAGCTTTCTTT.

This chain connects TRBV30 to TRBJ1-1; D unclear. Trimming cost V 4 bases and J 7 bases, with 16 bases left between them. The CDR3 length is 13 residues. Germline values: CDR1 GTSNPN, CDR2 SVGIG (reference sequence). CDR3 in DNA: TGTGCCTGGAACCTAGGTGGGAGACATGAAGCTTTCTTT. Encoded protein: CAWNLGGRHEAFF.

The V call is TRBV7-2, the J call TRBJ1-4; 10 bases align to TRBD1. Trimming took 4 bases from V and 6 from J; bases not matched to a gene: 2. Germline CDR1 SGHTA, CDR2 FQGNSA. The CDR3 has 14 amino acids. CDR3 DNA: TGTGCCAGCAGCTGGGGGACAGGGGATGAAAAACTGTTTTTT. This gives the protein CASSWGTGDEKLFF.

A remark on this clonotype: This may be a read error: a much more frequent sequence differs by one nucleotide. The chain joins TRBV11-2 to TRBJ2-7, with 8 bases lining up with TRBD2. CDR3 length: 15 amino acids. Germline-derived CDR1 and CDR2 are SGHAT and FQNNGV. This CDR3 reads CASGFDGRVSYEQYF. CDR3 sequence (DNA): TGTGCCAGCGGCTTTGACGGGAGGGTCTCCTACGAGCAGTACTTC.

V gene TRBV5-1 combines with J gene TRBJ2-1; 8 bases map to TRBD2. The CDR3 is 16 residues long. From germline, CDR1 is SGHRS and CDR2 YFSETQ. Trimming cost V 2 bases and J 0 bases; bases outside gene matches: 4. The chain's CDR3 is CASSFTSGSSYNEQFF. In DNA form, the CDR3 reads TGCGCCAGCAGCTTCACTAGCGGTAGCTCCTACAATGAGCAGTTCTTC.